Presented here are 23 T cell receptor beta chains from one specimen sequenced in a study of blood T cells in healthy people across ages. A sample-barcoded 5' primer and a J-beta primer mix were used in a second PCR of roughly 6 to 11 cycles. One entry per CDR3 protein results from TCRdb running MiXCR on the 5' RACE reads. The table has some 800,000 distinct CDR3 sequences, roughly 44% seen once. Material: blood. The receptors shown here come from a man between 60 and 75 years old in good health.

The chain has TRBV29-1 and TRBJ2-1; D remains ambiguous. The DNA end is a closer match to TRBJ2-7, so the J assignment may be wrong. Germline CDR1 is SQVTM and CDR2 is ANQGSEA. This CDR3 is 12 amino acids long. DNA for the CDR3: TGCAGCGTTGCTGAGCTGCGCTACGAGCAGTACTTC. Its protein product is CSVAELRYEQYF.

This clonotype showed up just a few times. The V and J genes are TRBV29-1 and TRBJ2-3; D gene unclear. Germline CDR1 is SQVTM and CDR2 is ANQGSEA. Trimming shortened V by 4 bases and J by 3 bases, and 11 bases separated the two germline ends. CDR3 size: 13 residues. CDR3 region: CSVGRYPTDTQYF. The CDR3, as DNA: TGCAGCGTTGGAAGGTACCCGACAGATACGCAGTATTTT.

The chain employs TRBV7-9 and TRBJ2-5; a possible D gene is TRBD1 (6 bases). Trimming pared 5 bases from V and 1 base from J, leaving 14 bases between. This CDR3 is 15 amino acids long. The germline V gene encodes CDR1 SEHNR and CDR2 FQNEAQ (reference sequence). CDR3 amino acids: CASSPTRDIQETQYF. The CDR3 region has the DNA TGTGCCAGCAGCCCAACCCGGGACATCCAAGAGACCCAGTACTTC.

The CDR3 reads CASSQDKTGRNSPLHF. CDR3 sequence (DNA): TGCGCCAGCAGCCAAGATAAGACAGGCCGTAATTCACCCCTCCACTTT. The J gene is TRBJ1-6, the V gene TRBV4-3; tentative D call: TRBD1 (6 bases). Germline CDR1 reads LGHNA; CDR2 reads YSLEER. Trimming left V 0 bases short and J 6 bases short, with 12 bases between. The CDR3 extends over 16 amino acids.

This clonotype was found a few times. The rearrangement uses TRBV4-3 and TRBJ2-3; 7 bases match TRBD1. This CDR3 has 15 residues. The V segment lost 2 bases and the J segment 7 bases; nucleotides outside the gene matches: 9. The germline gives CDR1 LGHNA, CDR2 YSLEER. The CDR3 DNA sequence: TGCGCCAGCAGCCAAAAGAGGGGGACAGATAATACGCAGTATTTT. It encodes CASSQKRGTDNTQYF.

This clonotype appeared a few times. The V call is TRBV6-1, the J call TRBJ1-1; no firm D call. The germline V gene encodes CDR1 MNHNS and CDR2 SASEGT. This CDR3 has 13 amino acids. The V and J ends lost 7 bases and 4 bases respectively, with 13 bases between them. The CDR3 DNA reads as TGTGCCAGCACGGGAAACGGTCCCACTGAAGCTTTCTTT. It codes for CASTGNGPTEAFF.

This clonotype appeared once. The chain couples TRBV12-3 or TRBV12-4 to TRBJ1-6; a possible D gene is TRBD1 (6 bases). The V gene lost 0 bases and the J gene lost 10 bases, with 13 bases spanning the gap. This CDR3 comprises 15 residues. The CDR3 region has the DNA TGTGCCAGCAGTTTAGCGCGGGTGGGGACATCACCCCTCCACTTT. Amino acid sequence: CASSLARVGTSPLHF.

The count of this clonotype is one. The chain employs TRBV10-3 and TRBJ2-3; D is perhaps TRBD1 or TRBD2 (9 bases each). V was cut by 2 bases and J by 13 bases, with 22 bases left in between. CDR3 size: 15 residues. Per the germline V gene, CDR1 is ENHRY and CDR2 is SYGVKD. CDR3 loop: CAISEAGSSGDREYF. CDR3 sequence (DNA): TGTGCCATCAGTGAGGCTGGGTCTAGCGGGGACAGGGAGTATTTT.

Regarding this clonotype: This CDR3 fails to terminate in the conserved phenylalanine or tryptophan, so it likely reflects a read error. The chain is built from TRBV11-3 and TRBJ2-1, with D perhaps given as TRBD1 or TRBD2 (6 bases each). CDR3 size: 11 residues. Germline values: CDR1 SGHNT, CDR2 YENEEA. Trimming took off 7 bases at V and 8 bases at J, with 9 bases between the two ends. CDR3 loop: CASKGGDEQFS. CDR3 bases: TGTGCCAGCAAGGGGGGCGATGAGCAGTTCTCC.

The gene calls are TRBV20-1 and TRBJ1-1; no reliable D call. The CDR3 loop spans 14 amino acids. Trimming cost V 7 bases and J 0 bases, with 15 bases left between them. Germline CDR1 is DFQATT and CDR2 is SNEGSKA (reference sequence). The CDR3 DNA sequence: TGCAGTGGAGAGGTCTCCCCTATGAACACTGAAGCTTTCTTT. It codes for CSGEVSPMNTEAFF.

Only a few counts were recorded for this clonotype. In DNA, the CDR3 is TGTGCCAGCAGCCTAACCTTAGGCCCTGGGGCCAACGTCCTGACTTTC. Translating gives CASSLTLGPGANVLTF. V and J are TRBV3-1 and TRBJ2-6; unclear D gene. The germline V and J ends were trimmed by 4 bases and 2 bases, with 12 bases remaining between them. This CDR3 has 16 residues. Germline CDR1 is LGHDT and CDR2 is YNNKEL (reference sequence).

This chain links TRBV3-1 with TRBJ2-1; the match to TRBD2 covers 9 bases. CDR1 and CDR2 from the germline V gene are LGHDT and YNNKEL (reference sequence). With 2 bases clipped from V and 7 bases from J, the junction kept 6 bases outside the gene matches. This CDR3 has 15 residues. CDR3 DNA: TGTGCCAGCAGCCAATTTGGCGGGGGGGGAAATGAGCAGTTCTTC. Protein sequence: CASSQFGGGGNEQFF.

The chain joins TRBV5-6 to TRBJ2-1; tentatively, D is TRBD2 (5 bases). TRBJ2-7 explains the end of the DNA better; the J call may be wrong. This CDR3 has 15 residues. Germline V gene data show CDR1 as SGHDT and CDR2 as YYEEEE. CDR3 nucleotides: TGTGCCAGCAGCTTTCCCGTTCGGGGAGACAATGAGCAGTACTTC. Translated: CASSFPVRGDNEQYF.

The chain links TRBV6-5 to TRBJ2-1; D perhaps matches TRBD2 (6 bases). The CDR3 contains 12 residues. The germline V gene has CDR1 MNHEY and CDR2 SVGAGI. Deletions cut 10 bases from V and 2 bases from J, with 9 bases between. The CDR3 sequence is CATGGPYNEQFF. The CDR3 nucleotides read TGTGCCACCGGGGGACCCTACAATGAGCAGTTCTTC.

The genes are TRBV5-1 and TRBJ2-3; the D gene is possibly TRBD2 (5 bases). This CDR3 has 14 residues. The V gene's germline CDR1 is SGHRS and CDR2 YFSETQ. The germline V and J ends were trimmed by 6 bases and 4 bases, with 15 bases remaining between them. CDR3 sequence (DNA): TGCGCCAGCACCTCCGCCCTAGCTTCAGATACGCAGTATTTT. It specifies CASTSALASDTQYF.

The CDR3 coding sequence is TGTGCCAGCAACCTGGGGACTAGTATCACAGATACGCAGTATTTT. Its translation is CASNLGTSITDTQYF. The rearrangement joins TRBV7-2 to TRBJ2-3; 8 bases agree with TRBD2. This CDR3 is 15 amino acids long. Trimming took 7 bases from V and 2 from J; bases not matched to a gene: 8. Germline CDR1 and CDR2: SGHTA and FQGNSA.

The CDR3 loop is CASSSPRRGVSYNEQFF. The DNA of the CDR3 is TGTGCCAGCAGTTCCCCACGCCGGGGTGTGAGCTACAATGAGCAGTTCTTC. J is TRBJ2-1 and V is TRBV6-5, with D tentatively TRBD2 (5 bases). The CDR3 runs to 17 residues. V was pared by 4 bases and J by 3 bases, with 19 bases between. From germline, CDR1 is MNHEY and CDR2 SVGAGI.

The chain joins TRBV7-9 to TRBJ2-1; possible D gene TRBD1, 5 bases. The germline V gene has CDR1 SEHNR and CDR2 FQNEAQ (reference sequence). CDR3 length equals 12 residues. Deletions cut 5 bases from V and 6 bases from J, with 8 bases between. CDR3 DNA: TGTGCCAGCAGCGCAGGGTTCAATGAGCAGTTCTTC. Translated, it gives CASSAGFNEQFF.

The chain joins TRBV11-2 to TRBJ2-3; D perhaps matches TRBD1 (5 bases). CDR1 SGHAT and CDR2 FQNNGV come from the germline V gene. Trimming stripped 6 bases from V and 0 bases from J, with 13 bases between. This CDR3 comprises 15 residues. The CDR3 region has the DNA TGTGCCAGCAGGAGACGAAGGGGTAGCACAGATACGCAGTATTTT. Protein: CASRRRRGSTDTQYF.

V is TRBV29-1 and J is TRBJ2-3; the match to TRBD2 covers 7 bases. V shed 5 bases, J shed 0 bases, and the junction held 2 bases outside the gene matches. The CDR3 has 13 amino acids. Germline V gene lookup returns CDR1 SQVTM and CDR2 ANQGSEA. CDR3 amino acids: CSVPGLSTDTQYF. In DNA, the CDR3 is TGCAGCGTTCCGGGACTAAGCACAGATACGCAGTATTTT.

This clonotype has more than one count but fewer than ten. The CDR3, as DNA: TGTGCCAGCAGTTTTGAAGGGGGCGCTCCCTATGAGCAGTTCTTC. Amino acid sequence: CASSFEGGAPYEQFF. This rearrangement joins TRBV6-1 to TRBJ2-1, with 7 nucleotides matching TRBD1. The length of the CDR3 is 15 residues. The germline gives CDR1 MNHNS, CDR2 SASEGT. After removal of 5 bases from V and 8 bases from J, the junction contained 12 bases not matched to a gene.

This clonotype was recorded only once. The V and J genes are TRBV2 and TRBJ2-3, with D unresolved. The germline V and J ends were trimmed by 2 bases and 3 bases, with 6 bases remaining between them. CDR3 size: 13 residues. Germline CDR1 is SNHLY and CDR2 is FYNNEI. In DNA form, the CDR3 reads TGTGCCAGCAGTGAATCCGGGACAGATACGCAGTATTTT. It yields the protein CASSESGTDTQYF.

A few counts support this clonotype. This chain joins TRBV28 and TRBJ1-2, with D perhaps TRBD1 (5 bases). CDR1 is MDHEN and CDR2 is SYDVKM in the germline V gene. V lost 10 bases, J lost 4 bases, and 13 bases lay in between. The CDR3 has 12 amino acids. The CDR3 loop is CATGGGAYGYTF. The CDR3 region has the DNA TGTGCCACCGGCGGGGGTGCCTATGGCTACACCTTC.